This T cell receptor beta chain stems from a study of regulatory T cells in long-lasting Graves disease. Broader study findings: Sample size, which was small, may have reduced accuracy.

Arm-PCR of CDR3 regions and iRepertoire HTBI primers were the basis on which TCR beta libraries were built. As processed by the authors: Looking across samples, the authors found some 67 TRBV and 14 TRBJ segments. TCRdb re-called the multiplex PCR reads through MiXCR, storing one row per CDR3 protein. The V and J calls were not made by the authors but by TCRdb's processing. The data hold around 460,000 distinct CDR3 sequences, with 14% observed a single time. As for time point: newly diagnosed GD, antithyroid drugs for less than 3 months. PBMCs provided the RNA from which the TCR library was made. Patients came through an endocrinology department, and that department was in Xi'an, China. Germline CDR1 SNHLY, CDR2 FYNNEI. The ends were cut back, 6 bases at V and 9 bases at J, with 18 bases in the middle. The CDR3 is 14 amino acids. This clonotype showed up many times. Antigen: not known. These data were also filed under a second study, of T cells in Graves' hyperthyroidism and ophthalmopathy. That study reports: TCR CDR3 regions were first amplified by RT-PCR with HTBI primers.

Sequences were derived from peripheral blood mononuclear cells (PBMCs), sampled at new diagnosis, from a patient treated with antithyroid drugs. The chain is built from TRBV2 and TRBJ2-1; maybe TRBD1 (5 bases). The clonotype comes from a woman aged 45-65 years with Graves disease. The chain's CDR3 is CASRSQFLRGEQFF. As DNA, the CDR3 is TGTGCCAGCAGATCGCAATTTCTTAGGGGTGAGCAGTTCTTC.